Below are 28 T cell receptor beta chains sequenced from a single sample in a study of T cell responses to AZD1222 COVID-19 vaccine. Data came from immunoSEQ multiplex PCR; TCRdb stores just in-frame clones and leaves some out. The table lists 100,000 to 110,000 clones, 92% of them singletons. The sample consisted of peripheral blood, taken on day 0 of AZD1222 vaccination. All receptors derive from an adult in good health.

This clone was seen more than once but under ten times. V usage is TRBV4-1 and J usage is TRBJ1-1; no reliable D call. CDR1 MGHRA and CDR2 YSYEKL come from the germline V gene. Trimming took 0 bases from V and 0 from J, leaving 11 bases between them. This CDR3 contains 16 residues. CDR3 in DNA: TGCGCCAGCAGCCAAGATAGTGGAGTTATGAACACTGAAGCTTTCTTT. Protein sequence: CASSQDSGVMNTEAFF.

The chain joins TRBV4-1 to TRBJ1-5; D is unclear. Per the germline V gene, CDR1 is MGHRA and CDR2 is YSYEKL. The CDR3 is 19 residues long. Trimming took 1 base from V and 2 from J, leaving 21 bases between them. The CDR3 sequence is CASSQASTRRLRRNQPQHF. The CDR3 region has the DNA TGCGCCAGCAGCCAAGCGTCCACCCGAAGGCTTAGGCGCAATCAGCCCCAGCATTTT.

V gene TRBV30 combines with J gene TRBJ2-7; 10 nucleotides line up with TRBD1. CDR1 and CDR2 from the germline V gene are GTSNPN and SVGIG (reference sequence). CDR3 length: 15 residues. V shed 2 bases and J 1 base; nucleotides not matched to a gene: 5. The CDR3 spells CAWSPGTGDSYEQYF. CDR3 bases: TGTGCCTGGAGTCCAGGGACAGGGGATTCCTACGAGCAGTACTTC.

V and J are TRBV6-4 and TRBJ2-7; no firm D call. CDR1 MRHNA and CDR2 SNTAGT come from the germline V gene. The V end was cut by 7 bases, the J end by 3 bases, with 10 bases between. The CDR3 length is 12 residues. CDR3 protein: CASIAGFYEQYF. CDR3 in DNA: TGTGCCAGCATTGCAGGCTTCTACGAGCAGTACTTC.

In nucleotides, the CDR3 is TGTGCCAGCAGTTACCGACAGGGGGGAAATGAAAAACTGTTTTTT. Residues: CASSYRQGGNEKLFF. This chain uses TRBV6-5 with TRBJ1-4; TRBD1 agrees at 9 bases. CDR3 length: 15 residues. V shed 2 bases, J shed 5 bases, and the junction held 3 bases outside the gene matches. CDR1 and CDR2 (germline): MNHEY, SVGAGI.

The rearrangement uses TRBV12-3 or TRBV12-4 and TRBJ1-1; D is possibly TRBD1 (5 bases). V dropped 6 bases and J dropped 1 base, with 9 bases sitting between them. The CDR3 is made up of 13 amino acids. The CDR3 here is CASRLGRNTEAFF. In nucleotides, the CDR3 is TGTGCCAGCAGGTTGGGGCGGAACACTGAAGCTTTCTTT.

The rearrangement joins TRBV27 to TRBJ2-1; 7 bases align to TRBD2. The germline gives CDR1 MNHEY, CDR2 SMNVEV (reference sequence). CDR3 length: 15 residues. V gave up 3 bases and J gave up 5 bases; unmatched junction bases: 7. The CDR3 spells CASSLVGGANNEQFF. For the CDR3, the DNA is TGTGCCAGCAGTTTGGTGGGAGGGGCGAACAATGAGCAGTTCTTC.

V usage is TRBV20-1 and J usage is TRBJ1-1; no firm D call. The V and J ends lost 3 bases and 7 bases respectively, with 12 bases between them. Germline CDR1 reads DFQATT; CDR2 reads SNEGSKA (reference sequence). The CDR3 is 12 amino acids. The CDR3 reads CSASPQFVEAFF. The CDR3 DNA follows: TGCAGTGCTAGTCCCCAGTTCGTTGAAGCTTTCTTT.

The genes are TRBV18 and TRBJ1-1; D is undetermined. Germline CDR1 reads KGHSH; CDR2 reads LQKENI. Trimming took 2 bases from V and 5 from J, leaving 12 bases between them. CDR3 length: 14 residues. The CDR3 sequence is CASSPTRGGTEAFF. The CDR3 DNA is TGTGCCAGCTCACCAACCCGGGGTGGGACTGAAGCTTTCTTT.

The chain uses TRBV10-3 and TRBJ1-1, with D unresolved. Trimming cost V 5 bases and J 11 bases, with 12 bases left between them. The CDR3 length is 11 residues. Germline lookup yields CDR1 ENHRY and CDR2 SYGVKD. The CDR3 region is CAISPGLGAFF. The CDR3 nucleotides read TGTGCCATCAGTCCCGGGCTGGGGGCTTTCTTT.

The chain links TRBV28 to TRBJ1-2; 7 bases are shared with TRBD1. Germline CDR1 MDHEN, CDR2 SYDVKM. CDR3 length: 15 amino acids. J was trimmed by 1 base and V by 7 bases; bases with no gene match: 9. The CDR3 is CASKMTGFVNYGYTF. CDR3 nucleotide sequence: TGTGCCAGCAAAATGACAGGGTTTGTTAACTATGGCTACACCTTC.

The J gene is TRBJ2-7, the V gene TRBV30; 9 bases fit TRBD1. CDR1 is GTSNPN and CDR2 is SVGIG in the germline V gene (reference sequence). This CDR3 is 14 amino acids long. Trimming at V came to 4 bases and at J to 7 bases, leaving 11 bases not matched to a gene. CDR3 nucleotide sequence: TGTGCCTGGAATACGGGACAGGGTATGTGGGAGCAGTACTTC. As protein: CAWNTGQGMWEQYF. The full variable domain, completed using reference TRBV30 and TRBJ2-7, is SQTIHQWPATLVQPVGSPLSLECTVEGTSNPNLYWYRQAAGRGLQLLFYSVGIGQISSEVPQNLSASRPQDRQFILSSKKLLLSDSGFYLCAWNTGQGMWEQYFGPGTRLTVT.

V and J are TRBV7-9 and TRBJ1-4; no firm D call. The CDR3 loop spans 14 amino acids. In germline, CDR1 is SEHNR, CDR2 FQNEAQ (reference sequence). Trimming left V 7 bases short and J 6 bases short, with 15 bases between. DNA for the CDR3: TGTGCCAGCAATCTACTCGGGAGAGATGAAAAACTGTTTTTT. Residues: CASNLLGRDEKLFF.

The chain has TRBV27 and TRBJ2-3; D remains unclear. Germline loops: CDR1 MNHEY, CDR2 SMNVEV (reference sequence). This CDR3 comprises 13 residues. The ends were cut back, 3 bases at V and 8 bases at J, with 12 bases in the middle. CDR3: CASSFDGLSTQYF. The CDR3 coding sequence is TGTGCCAGCAGTTTCGACGGGCTTAGTACGCAGTATTTT.

The chain joins TRBV5-4 to TRBJ2-1; 8 bases are a match to TRBD2. Germline CDR1 reads SGHNT; CDR2 reads YYREEE (reference sequence). CDR3 length: 14 amino acids. J was trimmed by 9 bases and V by 0 bases; bases with no gene match: 5. DNA for the CDR3: TGTGCCAGCAGCTTGGAGCGGGAGAGGAGTGAGCAGTTCTTC. Translation: CASSLERERSEQFF.

The chain recombines TRBV28 with TRBJ1-1; a possible D gene is TRBD1 (6 bases). With 11 bases removed from V and 4 bases from J, the gap between germline ends came to 17 bases. The CDR3 has 13 residues. Germline CDR1 reads MDHEN; CDR2 reads SYDVKM. CDR3 in DNA: TGTGCCGAATCGGGTAGGGGGGGCACTGAAGCTTTCTTT. It is translated as CAESGRGGTEAFF.

This rearrangement joins TRBV2 to TRBJ2-3, with TRBD2 identical over 8 bases. The CDR3 has 15 residues. The V gene end was trimmed by 7 bases and the J gene end by 4 bases; junction bases not matched to a gene: 10. Germline values: CDR1 SNHLY, CDR2 FYNNEI. CDR3 loop: CASKGREGLSDTQYF. CDR3 DNA sequence: TGTGCCAGCAAAGGACGGGAGGGGTTATCAGATACGCAGTATTTT.

This clone was recorded once. The V and J genes are TRBV7-3 and TRBJ2-5; 8 positions agree with TRBD1. V was clipped by 2 bases and J by 2 bases; unmatched bases: 4. The CDR3 is 15 amino acids. CDR1 and CDR2 from the germline V gene are SGHTA and FQGTGA. The chain's CDR3 is CASSLGTGVQETQYF. For the CDR3, the DNA is TGTGCCAGCAGCTTAGGGACAGGCGTACAAGAGACCCAGTACTTC.

This chain connects TRBV5-1 to TRBJ1-2; 9 nucleotides align to TRBD1. The germline V gene encodes CDR1 SGHRS and CDR2 YFSETQ. V was pared by 0 bases and J by 2 bases, with 2 bases of the junction left unmatched. The CDR3 has 15 residues. The CDR3 spells CASSLDGQGNYGYTF. In DNA, the CDR3 is TGCGCCAGCAGCTTGGATGGACAGGGGAACTATGGCTACACCTTC.

The rearrangement joins TRBV6-5 to TRBJ2-1; 7 bases agree with TRBD2. Trimming cost V 0 bases and J 5 bases; bases outside gene matches: 7. Germline-derived CDR1 and CDR2 are MNHEY and SVGAGI. The CDR3 consists of 16 residues. This CDR3 reads CASSYSPAAGNNEQFF. As DNA, the CDR3 is TGTGCCAGCAGTTACTCTCCGGCAGCGGGGAACAATGAGCAGTTCTTC.

V usage is TRBV28 and J usage is TRBJ1-5, with TRBD1 matching over 11 bases. With V trimmed by 6 bases and J by 11 bases, 9 bases remained unmatched. CDR3 length equals 14 residues. Germline V gives CDR1 MDHEN, CDR2 SYDVKM. Here the CDR3 DNA reads TGTGCCAGCAGCTTGGGACAGGGGGAAACCGCCCAGCATTTT. Amino acids: CASSLGQGETAQHF. Together with reference TRBV28 and TRBJ1-5, the CDR3 gives the full variable domain: DVKVTQSSRYLVKRTGEKVFLECVQDMDHENMFWYRQDPGLGLRLIYFSYDVKMKEKGDIPEGYSVSREKKERFSLILESASTNQTSMYLCASSLGQGETAQHFGDGTRLSIL.

In this sample, this clone turned up a few times. The rearrangement uses TRBV7-9 and TRBJ2-5, with TRBD2 matching over 7 bases. With V trimmed by 5 bases and J by 5 bases, 8 bases remained unmatched. Germline-derived CDR1 and CDR2 are SEHNR and FQNEAQ (reference sequence). This CDR3 has 14 amino acids. The CDR3, as DNA: TGTGCCAGCAGCCGGAACGGGGGGAGGGAGACCCAGTACTTC. Protein: CASSRNGGRETQYF.

The chain has TRBV6-1 and TRBJ1-1, with TRBD1 as a possible D gene (6 bases). Between the trimmed V and J ends, which lost 2 bases and 6 bases, there was a span of 13 bases. CDR3 length equals 14 residues. CDR1 is MNHNS, CDR2 SASEGT, per germline. The CDR3 spells CASSEFGGEAEAFF. The CDR3 DNA sequence: TGTGCCAGCAGTGAATTCGGGGGCGAAGCTGAAGCTTTCTTT.

The chain combines TRBV5-1 with TRBJ2-1, with 9 bases that match TRBD2. The CDR3 spans 15 residues. The V segment lost 2 bases and the J segment 8 bases; nucleotides outside the gene matches: 8. CDR1 is SGHRS, CDR2 YFSETQ, per germline. Here the CDR3 reads CASSFLIAGADEQFF. For the CDR3, the DNA is TGCGCCAGCAGCTTCCTAATAGCGGGAGCCGATGAGCAGTTCTTC.

The DNA of the CDR3 is TGTGCCAGCAGCCCTCACCGCGGGGGGACAGGGACCTCCTACGAGCAGTACTTC. This translates into CASSPHRGGTGTSYEQYF. The chain carries TRBV9 and TRBJ2-7; D is possibly TRBD1 (9 bases). Germline V CDR1 and CDR2: SGDLS, YYNGEE. The CDR3 sequence is 18 residues long. Trimming cost V 4 bases and J 0 bases, with 23 bases left between them. Full variable domain (missing parts from reference TRBV9 and TRBJ2-7): DSGVTQTPKHLITATGQRVTLRCSPRSGDLSVYWYQQSLDQGLQFLIQYYNGEERAKGNILERFSAQQFPDLHSELNLSSLELGDSALYFCASSPHRGGTGTSYEQYFGPGTRLTVT.

The V and J genes are TRBV27 and TRBJ1-1; D gene unclear. Looked up from germline, CDR1 is MNHEY and CDR2 is SMNVEV (reference sequence). The CDR3 is 14 residues long. Between the trimmed V and J ends, which lost 2 bases and 5 bases, there was a span of 12 bases. This CDR3 is CASSLMWAGTEAFF. The DNA for the CDR3 is TGTGCCAGCAGTTTAATGTGGGCGGGGACTGAAGCTTTCTTT.

The V gene is TRBV30, the J gene TRBJ1-5; D ambiguous. Germline values: CDR1 GTSNPN, CDR2 SVGIG (reference sequence). CDR3 length: 13 residues. Between the trimmed V and J ends, which lost 1 base and 4 bases, there was a span of 8 bases. CDR3 bases: TGTGCCTGGAGTGAGTCCCAAAATCAGCCCCAGCATTTT. This gives the protein CAWSESQNQPQHF. The whole variable domain, remainder taken from reference TRBV30 and TRBJ1-5, is SQTIHQWPATLVQPVGSPLSLECTVEGTSNPNLYWYRQAAGRGLQLLFYSVGIGQISSEVPQNLSASRPQDRQFILSSKKLLLSDSGFYLCAWSESQNQPQHFGDGTRLSIL.

The V call is TRBV5-4, the J call TRBJ1-2, with D possibly TRBD1 on 6 matching bases. Germline V lookup: CDR1 SGHNT, CDR2 YYREEE (reference sequence). The CDR3 sequence is 15 residues long. Trimming took off 4 bases at V and 3 bases at J, with 16 bases between the two ends. This CDR3 is CASSIPTGGDYGYTF. The CDR3 coding sequence is TGTGCCAGCAGCATACCGACAGGAGGGGACTATGGCTACACCTTC.